This entry lists 18 T cell receptor beta chains sequenced from one sample in a study of T cell responses to AZD1222 COVID-19 vaccine. Assay: immunoSEQ multiplex PCR; the TCRdb copy retains only in-frame clones and omits some. Here the sample spans 100,000 to 150,000 clones, about 89% being singletons. The sequenced sample was peripheral blood, obtained on day 0 of AZD1222 vaccination. These receptor sequences come from an adult in good health.

This chain links TRBV14 with TRBJ2-3, with D perhaps TRBD1 (6 bases). The ends were cut back, 6 bases at V and 3 bases at J, with 16 bases in the middle. This CDR3 spans 15 amino acids. CDR1 SGHDN and CDR2 FVKESK come from the germline V gene. The CDR3 DNA follows: TGTGCCAGCAGTCACCCAGGGGCTCGGACAGATACGCAGTATTTT. This codes for CASSHPGARTDTQYF.

V gene TRBV6-5 combines with J gene TRBJ1-2, with D hard to call. The CDR3 consists of 16 residues. CDR1 and CDR2 from the germline V gene are MNHEY and SVGAGI. The V gene lost 0 bases and the J gene lost 0 bases, with 11 bases spanning the gap. CDR3: CASSYSIFTANYGYTF. In nucleotides, the CDR3 is TGTGCCAGCAGTTACTCGATTTTCACGGCTAACTATGGCTACACCTTC.

V usage is TRBV7-3 and J usage is TRBJ1-2; 12 positions agree with TRBD1. Looked up from germline, CDR1 is SGHTA and CDR2 is FQGTGA. The CDR3 has 14 amino acids. Unmatched junction bases numbered 8, after V lost 8 bases and J lost 7 bases. CDR3 coding DNA: TGTGCCAGCGGCCTAGGGACAGGGGGCGTTGGCTACACCTTC. This sequence encodes CASGLGTGGVGYTF.

This clone was seen once. The chain combines TRBV29-1 with TRBJ2-1; D may be TRBD1 (6 bases). Germline V gene data show CDR1 as SQVTM and CDR2 as ANQGSEA. V was trimmed by 4 bases and J by 2 bases, leaving 12 bases between them. The length of the CDR3 is 14 residues. In DNA, the CDR3 is TGCAGCGTTGCATTGGGACACCCCTACAATGAGCAGTTCTTC. Translating gives CSVALGHPYNEQFF.

The chain couples TRBV5-4 to TRBJ2-5, with D possibly matching TRBD2 (5 bases). The CDR3 runs to 14 residues. Germline V gene lookup returns CDR1 SGHNT and CDR2 YYREEE (reference sequence). V gave up 4 bases and J gave up 7 bases, with 17 bases separating them. CDR3 sequence (DNA): TGTGCCAGCAGCGCGGAGTGGAGGAAAGGGACCCAGTACTTC. Its protein product is CASSAEWRKGTQYF.

The rearrangement joins TRBV6-1 to TRBJ1-2; D is undetermined. Trimming took off 1 base at V and 8 bases at J, with 8 bases between the two ends. This CDR3 has 12 residues. Germline loops: CDR1 MNHNS, CDR2 SASEGT. This CDR3 is CASSEGRSGYTF. CDR3 bases: TGTGCCAGCAGTGAAGGACGGAGCGGCTACACCTTC.

The table lists this clone with a few counts. The chain combines TRBV4-3 with TRBJ1-5; no firm D call. This CDR3 is built from 15 residues. The germline gives CDR1 LGHNA, CDR2 YSLEER. The V end lost 4 bases, the J end lost 3 bases, and 13 bases lay between the germline ends. As DNA, the CDR3 is TGCGCCAGCAGCCCTCACTACAATGCCAATCAGCCCCAGCATTTT. This codes for CASSPHYNANQPQHF.

The V and J genes are TRBV30 and TRBJ1-2; a possible D gene is TRBD1 (6 bases). Trimming pared 0 bases from V and 7 bases from J, leaving 12 bases between. The CDR3 is 13 amino acids. Germline V lookup: CDR1 GTSNPN, CDR2 SVGIG (reference sequence). The CDR3 region is CAWSVGGALGYTF. In nucleotides, the CDR3 is TGTGCCTGGAGTGTCGGGGGGGCGCTTGGCTACACCTTC.

In DNA, the CDR3 is TGTGCCAGCATCCCCACTAGCGGGGGGGCCTTCGGTCTAACAGATACGCAGTATTTT. Encoded protein: CASIPTSGGAFGLTDTQYF. The chain carries TRBV7-9 and TRBJ2-3; 13 bases agree with TRBD2. This CDR3 has 19 residues. CDR1 and CDR2 from the germline V gene are SEHNR and FQNEAQ (reference sequence). Germline trimming cut 7 bases from V and 3 bases from J; bases unmatched to any gene: 16.

V is TRBV7-8 and J is TRBJ2-7; D gene unclear. The germline V gene encodes CDR1 SGHVS and CDR2 FQNEAQ. V lost 5 bases to trimming and J lost 6 bases, with 11 bases between them. The CDR3 spans 12 residues. The CDR3 DNA reads as TGTGCCAGCAGCCAAACACCAGGCGAGCAGTACTTC. Translated, it gives CASSQTPGEQYF.

The chain is built from TRBV5-4 and TRBJ1-1; 9 nucleotides match TRBD1. The CDR3 loop spans 15 amino acids. V trimming: 3 bases; J trimming: 6 bases; junction bases outside the gene matches: 9. Germline CDR1 SGHNT, CDR2 YYREEE (reference sequence). The CDR3 protein is CASSSDRDRDAEAFF. CDR3 in DNA: TGTGCCAGCAGCTCGGACCGGGACAGGGACGCTGAAGCTTTCTTT.

The rearrangement uses TRBV6-1 and TRBJ2-5; D assignment may be TRBD1 or TRBD2 (5 bases each). V was pared by 3 bases and J by 4 bases, with 21 bases between. The CDR3 is made up of 17 amino acids. CDR1 is MNHNS and CDR2 is SASEGT in the germline V gene. CDR3 nucleotide sequence: TGTGCCAGCAGTGACCTACCGGGACGGTCAGAGATAGAGACCCAGTACTTC. Protein product: CASSDLPGRSEIETQYF.

This chain joins TRBV5-1 and TRBJ2-7; D tentatively reads TRBD1 or TRBD2 (5 bases each). V lost 1 base, J lost 3 bases, and 8 bases lay in between. There are 13 residues in the CDR3. Germline V CDR1 and CDR2: SGHRS, YFSETQ. CDR3 DNA: TGCGCCAGCAGCTTGTCTGGGGGCTACGAGCAGTACTTC. Its translation: CASSLSGGYEQYF.

The chain carries TRBV19 and TRBJ1-5; D might be TRBD1 (5 bases). Germline V gene lookup returns CDR1 LNHDA and CDR2 SQIVND (reference sequence). This CDR3 has 16 amino acids. Deletions cut 7 bases from V and 7 bases from J, with 23 bases between. The CDR3 nucleotides are TGTGCCAGTACTCCGAGGGGAGGGGACGGGGGGCAGCCCCAGCATTTT. It translates to CASTPRGGDGGQPQHF.

This chain uses TRBV29-1 with TRBJ2-1; D gene unclear. Deletions cut 5 bases from V and 8 bases from J, with 7 bases between. This CDR3 has 10 residues. Germline CDR1 SQVTM, CDR2 ANQGSEA. The CDR3 loop is CSVLADEQFF. In DNA, the CDR3 is TGCAGCGTTTTAGCCGATGAGCAGTTCTTC.

The chain couples TRBV3-1 (or the pseudogene TRBV3-2) to TRBJ2-7, with unresolved D. Trimming took 1 base from V and 7 from J, leaving 11 bases between them. The CDR3 consists of 13 residues. CDR1 is LGHDT, CDR2 YNNKEL, per germline (reference sequence). The CDR3 DNA sequence: TGTGCCAGCAGCCAAGGCATTAGTAAGGAGCAGTACTTC. It is translated as CASSQGISKEQYF.

The CDR3 is CASWAYDEQFF. The CDR3 coding sequence is TGTGCCAGCTGGGCTTACGATGAGCAGTTCTTC. J is TRBJ2-1 and V is TRBV12-3 or TRBV12-4; no clear D. With 8 bases removed from V and 8 bases from J, the gap between germline ends came to 10 bases. CDR3 length: 11 amino acids.

The chain combines TRBV5-1 with TRBJ1-5, with D unclear. The V and J ends lost 3 bases and 5 bases respectively, with 12 bases between them. Germline CDR1 is SGHRS and CDR2 is YFSETQ. The CDR3 sequence is 14 residues long. Here the CDR3 reads CASSSGEGHQPQHF. In nucleotides, the CDR3 is TGCGCCAGCAGCTCCGGGGAAGGGCATCAGCCCCAGCATTTT.